This entry lists 18 T cell receptor beta chains sequenced from one sample in a study of blood T cell repertoires in COVID-19. The method was immunoSEQ multiplex PCR; TCRdb's version includes in-frame clones alone and lacks a portion of them. The sample holds tens of thousands of clones; 88% are singletons and the top ten take 9.5% to 15%. What was sequenced was peripheral blood. These receptors all come from a human donor with active COVID-19. The donor label of this sample is uncertain.

CDR3 loop: CASTQGVVAEAFF. CDR3 DNA: TGTGCCAGTACGCAGGGGGTGGTGGCTGAAGCTTTCTTT. The rearrangement uses TRBV13 and TRBJ1-1; 7 positions agree with TRBD1. This CDR3 contains 13 residues. In germline, CDR1 is PRHDT, CDR2 FYEKMQ (reference sequence). V gave up 9 bases and J gave up 6 bases; unmatched junction bases: 10. The variable domain in full, completed from reference TRBV13 and TRBJ1-1, reads AAGVIQSPRHLIKEKRETATLKCYPIPRHDTVYWYQQGPGQDPQFLISFYEKMQSDKGSIPDRFSAQQFSDYHSELNMSSLELGDSALYFCASTQGVVAEAFFGQGTRLTVV.

V usage is TRBV5-1 and J usage is TRBJ2-3; 7 nucleotides line up with TRBD2. CDR1 and CDR2 from the germline V gene are SGHRS and YFSETQ. J lost 4 bases, V lost 0 bases, and 8 bases had no gene match. The CDR3 is made up of 16 amino acids. In nucleotides, the CDR3 is TGCGCCAGCAGCTTGGTAGGTGGGAGGGCCCCAGATACGCAGTATTTT. Translating gives CASSLVGGRAPDTQYF.

CDR3 sequence reads: CASSPQLGARSYNEQFF. The CDR3, as DNA: TGTGCCAGCAGCCCCCAGTTGGGGGCACGCTCCTACAATGAGCAGTTCTTC. V usage is TRBV7-6 and J usage is TRBJ2-1; TRBD1 might be the D (6 bases). Trimming left V 5 bases short and J 0 bases short, with 17 bases between. Looked up from germline, CDR1 is SGHVS and CDR2 is FNYEAQ. CDR3 length equals 17 residues.

The V gene is TRBV19, the J gene TRBJ1-6; no reliable D call. With 2 bases removed from V and 4 bases from J, the gap between germline ends came to 12 bases. The length of the CDR3 is 16 residues. Germline V gene sequence: CDR1 LNHDA, CDR2 SQIVND (reference sequence). CDR3 protein: CASSISGQIYNSPLHF. The CDR3 DNA sequence: TGTGCCAGTAGTATAAGCGGGCAGATATATAATTCACCCCTCCACTTT. The full variable domain, with the rest looked up from reference TRBV19 and TRBJ1-6, is DGGITQSPKYLFRKEGQNVTLSCEQNLNHDAMYWYRQDPGQGLRLIYYSQIVNDFQKGDIAEGYSVSREKKESFPLTVTSAQKNPTAFYLCASSISGQIYNSPLHFGNGTRLTVT.

The V gene is TRBV19, the J gene TRBJ2-7, with 9 bases aligning to TRBD1. CDR1 and CDR2 (germline): LNHDA, SQIVND (reference sequence). Trimming at V came to 3 bases and at J to 2 bases, leaving 5 bases not matched to a gene. The CDR3 extends over 15 amino acids. CDR3 region: CASSITDRGPYEQYF. CDR3 DNA sequence: TGTGCCAGTAGTATTACGGACAGGGGCCCCTACGAGCAGTACTTC.

This clone was counted once. The V call is TRBV6-5, the J call TRBJ2-3; 7 nucleotides agree with TRBD2. The length of the CDR3 is 13 residues. CDR1 and CDR2 from the germline V gene are MNHEY and SVGAGI. The ends lost 8 bases at V and 4 bases at J; junction bases unmatched: 6. The CDR3 sequence: CASQREVSDTQYF. CDR3 in DNA: TGTGCCAGCCAGCGGGAAGTATCAGATACGCAGTATTTT.

V gene TRBV28 combines with J gene TRBJ1-6; 8 bases fit TRBD1. Germline CDR1 and CDR2: MDHEN and SYDVKM. The CDR3 covers 15 residues. J gave up 5 bases and V 3 bases, and 3 bases lay outside the gene matches. The CDR3 bases are TGTGCCAGCAGTTTTCAGGGGGCCGATAATTCACCCCTCCACTTT. Its protein is CASSFQGADNSPLHF.

The chain joins TRBV18 to TRBJ1-5, with D uncertain. The CDR3 runs 15 residues. The germline V gene encodes CDR1 KGHSH and CDR2 LQKENI. V lost 3 bases and J 7 bases, leaving 16 bases between the germline ends. Here the CDR3 reads CASSPPGGTKQPQHF. The CDR3 nucleotides are TGTGCCAGCTCACCCCCAGGAGGCACGAAGCAGCCCCAGCATTTT.

The chain couples TRBV19 to TRBJ2-7, with a weak D call TRBD1 (7 bases). In germline, CDR1 is LNHDA, CDR2 SQIVND (reference sequence). Trimming stripped 3 bases from V and 3 bases from J, with 18 bases between. This CDR3 contains 16 residues. The CDR3 sequence is CASSIFWGDRSYEQYF. The CDR3 DNA is TGTGCCAGTAGTATCTTTTGGGGGGACAGAAGCTACGAGCAGTACTTC.

This clone rates as medium-sized. The chain links TRBV7-3 to TRBJ2-5, with TRBD2 as a possible D gene (6 bases). This CDR3 spans 16 amino acids. The V gene's germline CDR1 is SGHTA and CDR2 FQGTGA. Trimming cost V 5 bases and J 1 base, with 17 bases left between them. In DNA, the CDR3 is TGTGCCAGCAGCGTTTCGGGGGAAATAAGCCAAGAGACCCAGTACTTC. This gives the protein CASSVSGEISQETQYF.

The genes are TRBV9 and TRBJ2-1, with D possibly matching TRBD2 (5 bases). Germline V gene data show CDR1 as SGDLS and CDR2 as YYNGEE. The length of the CDR3 is 15 residues. V was clipped by 4 bases and J by 10 bases, with 21 bases between them. CDR3 DNA: TGTGCCAGCAGCCCCTCCAGCGGTCCTCCCCTAGAGCAGTTCTTC. Its protein is CASSPSSGPPLEQFF.

This clone was seen just once. The chain couples TRBV12-5 to TRBJ2-6, with D possibly TRBD1 on 6 matching bases. CDR1 is LGHNT, CDR2 FRNRAP, per germline. The CDR3 sequence is 14 residues long. V shed 6 bases and J shed 0 bases, with 6 bases lying between them. The CDR3 DNA reads as TGTGCTAGTGGACAGGGCTCTGGGGCCAACGTCCTGACTTTC. As protein: CASGQGSGANVLTF. The variable domain in full, with the rest retrieved from reference TRBV12-5 and TRBJ2-6, is DARVTQTPRHKVTEMGQEVTMRCQPILGHNTVFWYRQTMMQGLELLAYFRNRAPLDDSGMPKDRFSAEMPDATLATLKIQPSEPRDSAVYFCASGQGSGANVLTFGAGSRLTVL.

The chain joins TRBV10-3 to TRBJ2-1; 8 bases agree with TRBD2. Germline CDR1 and CDR2: ENHRY and SYGVKD. This CDR3 is built from 11 residues. Trimming took 7 bases from V and 9 from J; bases not matched to a gene: 2. This CDR3 is CAITRGGEQFF. CDR3 DNA sequence: TGTGCCATCACCCGGGGGGGTGAGCAGTTCTTC.

The J gene is TRBJ2-2, the V gene TRBV13, with D hard to call. Germline CDR1 PRHDT, CDR2 FYEKMQ (reference sequence). Trimming took off 4 bases at V and 8 bases at J, with 23 bases between the two ends. The CDR3 is made up of 17 amino acids. CDR3 region: CASSSAGFPGRMGELFF. CDR3 DNA sequence: TGTGCCAGCAGCTCCGCCGGGTTCCCCGGAAGGATGGGGGAGCTGTTTTTT.

CDR3 sequence: CATAVERFGNQPQHF. As DNA, the CDR3 is TGTGCCACGGCGGTCGAGAGGTTTGGCAATCAGCCCCAGCATTTT. The V call is TRBV10-3, the J call TRBJ1-5; D is undetermined. This CDR3 comprises 15 residues. The V end lost 10 bases, the J end lost 2 bases, and 18 bases lay between the germline ends. Germline loops: CDR1 ENHRY, CDR2 SYGVKD.

This sequence joins TRBV12-3 or TRBV12-4 and TRBJ1-3, with a tentative D call TRBD1 (5 bases). Between the trimmed V and J ends, which lost 6 bases and 11 bases, there was a span of 17 bases. CDR3 size: 13 residues. The CDR3 bases are TGTGCCAGCAGCCGATGGGGGGGGAACTCCATATATTTT. This translates into CASSRWGGNSIYF.

The chain uses TRBV14 and TRBJ2-3, with D uncertain. Trimming took off 7 bases at V and 1 base at J, with 9 bases between the two ends. The V gene's germline CDR1 is SGHDN and CDR2 FVKESK. The CDR3 is made up of 13 amino acids. For the CDR3, the DNA is TGTGCCAGCAAGGTGGGCGGCACAGATACGCAGTATTTT. Its protein is CASKVGGTDTQYF.

The chain combines TRBV6-5 with TRBJ1-1, with TRBD1 matching 8 bases. The germline CDR1 and CDR2 sequences are MNHEY and SVGAGI. The V and J ends lost 8 bases and 2 bases, in that order; junction bases with no gene match: 7. The CDR3 totals 14 residues. DNA for the CDR3: TGTGCCAGCGGACAGGGCCGTTTAAACACTGAAGCTTTCTTT. This codes for CASGQGRLNTEAFF.